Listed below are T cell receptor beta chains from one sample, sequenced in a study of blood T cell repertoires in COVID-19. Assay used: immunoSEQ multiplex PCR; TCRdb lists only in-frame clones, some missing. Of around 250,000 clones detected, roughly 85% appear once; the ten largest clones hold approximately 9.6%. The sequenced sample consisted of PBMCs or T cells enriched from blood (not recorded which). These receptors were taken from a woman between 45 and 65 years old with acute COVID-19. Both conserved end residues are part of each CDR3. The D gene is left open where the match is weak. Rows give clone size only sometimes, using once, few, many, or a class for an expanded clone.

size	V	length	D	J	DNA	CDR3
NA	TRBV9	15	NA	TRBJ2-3	TGTGCCAGCTCGGGAGGAGGGGGTCGCACAGATACGCAGTATTTT	CASSGGGGRTDTQYF
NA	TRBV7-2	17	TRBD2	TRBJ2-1	TGTGCCAGCAGCTTCACTAGCGGCCTGAGCTCCTACAATGAGCAGTTCTTC	CASSFTSGLSSYNEQFF
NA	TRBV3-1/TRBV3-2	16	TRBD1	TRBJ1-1	TGTGCCAGCAGACGAGGGACAGGTGGCTTGAACACTGAAGCTTTCTTT	CASRRGTGGLNTEAFF
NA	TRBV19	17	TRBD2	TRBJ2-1	TGTGCCAGTAGTCAAATAGCGGGGGGGAGCTCCTACAATGAGCAGTTCTTC	CASSQIAGGSSYNEQFF
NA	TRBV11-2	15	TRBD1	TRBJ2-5	TGTGCCAGCAGCTTAATGGGCAGGGGGCAAGAGACCCAGTACTTC	CASSLMGRGQETQYF
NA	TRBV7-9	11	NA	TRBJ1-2	TGTGCCAGCAGCCTACACTATGGCTACACCTTC	CASSLHYGYTF
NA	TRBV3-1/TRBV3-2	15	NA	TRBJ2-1	TGTGCCAGCAGCCCCCGGGAGTTAGCAATGAATGAGCAGTTCTTC	CASSPRELAMNEQFF
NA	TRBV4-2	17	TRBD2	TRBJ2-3	TGTGCCAGCAGCCCGCGGACTAGCGGGGAGACCACAGATACGCAGTATTTT	CASSPRTSGETTDTQYF
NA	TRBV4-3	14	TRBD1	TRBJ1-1	TGCGCCAGCAGCCAAGCAGGGGGGTACACTGAAGCTTTCTTT	CASSQAGGYTEAFF
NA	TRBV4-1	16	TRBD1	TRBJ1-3	TGCGCCAGCAGCCAAATCGGGACAGGGGTAGGAAACACCATATATTTT	CASSQIGTGVGNTIYF
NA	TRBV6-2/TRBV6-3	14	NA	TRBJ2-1	TGTGCCAGCAGCAGGACTCGAGACCCCAATGAGCAGTTCTTC	CASSRTRDPNEQFF
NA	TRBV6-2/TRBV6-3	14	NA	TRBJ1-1	TGTGCCAGCAGCTGGGGGGGGATGAACACTGAAGCTTTCTTT	CASSWGGMNTEAFF
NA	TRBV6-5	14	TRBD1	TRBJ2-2	TGTGCGGGAAACAGGGGAACGAACACCGGGGAGCTGTTTTTT	CAGNRGTNTGELFF
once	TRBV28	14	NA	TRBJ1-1	TGTGCCAGCAGTCCAGGGGTCCACAACACTGAAGCTTTCTTT	CASSPGVHNTEAFF
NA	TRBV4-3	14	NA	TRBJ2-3	TGCGCCAGCAGCCAAGATCAGGGTACAGATACGCAGTATTTT	CASSQDQGTDTQYF
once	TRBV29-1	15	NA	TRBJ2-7	TGCAGCGTTGAAGATCCTTCAGGGTCCTCCTACGAGCAGTACTTC	CSVEDPSGSSYEQYF
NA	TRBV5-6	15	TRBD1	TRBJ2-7	TGTGCCAGCAGCCCGATCGGGACAGGGGACTACGAGCAGTACTTC	CASSPIGTGDYEQYF
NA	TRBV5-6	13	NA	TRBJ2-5	TGTGCCAGCAGCTTACGGCCAGGGGAGACCCAGTACTTC	CASSLRPGETQYF
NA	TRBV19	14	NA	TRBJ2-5	TGTGCCAGTAGTAAAGCGACAGAACCAGAGACCCAGTACTTC	CASSKATEPETQYF
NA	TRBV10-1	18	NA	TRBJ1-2	TGCGCCAGCAGCGTAAACAAAGAGCGGGAAGGGGAAAACTATGGCTACACCTTC	CASSVNKEREGENYGYTF
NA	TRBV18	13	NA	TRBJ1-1	TGTGCCAGCTCACCAGGCGGGAACACTGAAGCTTTCTTT	CASSPGGNTEAFF
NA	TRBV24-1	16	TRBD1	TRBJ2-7	TGTGCCACCAGTGGCTCGGGTAGACAGGGGCCCCACGAGCAGTACTTC	CATSGSGRQGPHEQYF
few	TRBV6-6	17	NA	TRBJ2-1	TGTGCCAGCAGTCACGGACTCTCACAGGGTTTCCTCAATGAGCAGTTCTTC	CASSHGLSQGFLNEQFF
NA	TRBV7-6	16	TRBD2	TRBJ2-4	TGTGCCAGCAGCCAAGGCGGGGGTTTGGCCAAAAACATTCAGTACTTC	CASSQGGGLAKNIQYF
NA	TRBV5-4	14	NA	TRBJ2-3	TGTGCCAGCAGCCCTGGACAGCCCACAGATACGCAGTATTTT	CASSPGQPTDTQYF